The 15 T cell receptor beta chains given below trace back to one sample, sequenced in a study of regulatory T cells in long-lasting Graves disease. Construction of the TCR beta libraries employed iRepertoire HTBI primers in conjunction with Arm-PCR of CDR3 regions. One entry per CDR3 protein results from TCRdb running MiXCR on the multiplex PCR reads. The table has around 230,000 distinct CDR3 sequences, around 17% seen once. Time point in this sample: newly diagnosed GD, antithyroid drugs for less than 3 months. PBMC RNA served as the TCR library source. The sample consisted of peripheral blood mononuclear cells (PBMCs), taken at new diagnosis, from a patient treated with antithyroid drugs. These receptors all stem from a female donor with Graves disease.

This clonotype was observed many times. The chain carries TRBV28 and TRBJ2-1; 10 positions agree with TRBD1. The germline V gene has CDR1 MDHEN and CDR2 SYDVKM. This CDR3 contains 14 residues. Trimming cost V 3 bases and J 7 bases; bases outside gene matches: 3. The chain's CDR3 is CASSLTGGANEQFF. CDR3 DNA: TGTGCCAGCAGTTTGACAGGGGGCGCGAATGAGCAGTTCTTC.

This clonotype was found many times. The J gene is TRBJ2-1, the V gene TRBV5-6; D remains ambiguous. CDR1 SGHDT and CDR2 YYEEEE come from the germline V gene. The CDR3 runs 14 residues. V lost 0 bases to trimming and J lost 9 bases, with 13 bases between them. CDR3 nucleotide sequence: TGTGCCAGCAGCTTGGCAAGGTGGGCGAGTGAGCAGTTCTTC. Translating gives CASSLARWASEQFF.

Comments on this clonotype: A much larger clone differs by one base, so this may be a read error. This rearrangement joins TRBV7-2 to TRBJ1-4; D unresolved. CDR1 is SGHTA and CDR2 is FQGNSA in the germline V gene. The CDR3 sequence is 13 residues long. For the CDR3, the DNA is TGTGCCAACAGCGGACGATCGGCTGAAAAACTGTTTTTT. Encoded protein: CANSGRSAEKLFF. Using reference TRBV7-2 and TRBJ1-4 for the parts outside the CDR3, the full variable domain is GAGVSQSPSNKVTEKGKDVELRCDPISGHTALYWYRQSLGQGLEFLIYFQGNSAPDKSGLPSDRFSAERTGGSVSTLTIQRTQQEDSAVYLCANSGRSAEKLFFGSGTQLSVL.

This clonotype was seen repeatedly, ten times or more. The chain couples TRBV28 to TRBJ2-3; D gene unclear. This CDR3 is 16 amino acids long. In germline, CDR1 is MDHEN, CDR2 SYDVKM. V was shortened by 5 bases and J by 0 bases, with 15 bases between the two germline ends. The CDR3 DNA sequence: TGTGCCAGCAGTCCAGTAAAGTTTAGTAGCACAGATACGCAGTATTTT. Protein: CASSPVKFSSTDTQYF.

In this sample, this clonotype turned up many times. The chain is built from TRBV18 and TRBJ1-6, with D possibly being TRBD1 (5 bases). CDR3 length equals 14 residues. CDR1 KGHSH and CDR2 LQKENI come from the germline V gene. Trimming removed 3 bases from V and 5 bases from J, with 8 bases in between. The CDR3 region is CASSPTGDNSPLHF. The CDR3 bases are TGTGCCAGCTCACCGACGGGGGATAATTCACCCCTCCACTTT.

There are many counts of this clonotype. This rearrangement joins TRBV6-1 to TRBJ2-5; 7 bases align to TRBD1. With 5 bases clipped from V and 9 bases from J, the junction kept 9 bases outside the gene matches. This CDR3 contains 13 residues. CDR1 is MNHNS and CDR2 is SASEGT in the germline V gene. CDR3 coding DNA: TGTGCCAGCAGTCCCCGGACAGGAATGCCCCAGTACTTC. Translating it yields CASSPRTGMPQYF.

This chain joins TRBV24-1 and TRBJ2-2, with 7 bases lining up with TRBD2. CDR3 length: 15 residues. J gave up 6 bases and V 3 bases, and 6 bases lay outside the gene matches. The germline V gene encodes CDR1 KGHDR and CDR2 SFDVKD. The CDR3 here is CATSDPGAGAGELFF. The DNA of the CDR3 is TGTGCCACCAGTGATCCCGGCGCGGGGGCCGGGGAGCTGTTTTTT.

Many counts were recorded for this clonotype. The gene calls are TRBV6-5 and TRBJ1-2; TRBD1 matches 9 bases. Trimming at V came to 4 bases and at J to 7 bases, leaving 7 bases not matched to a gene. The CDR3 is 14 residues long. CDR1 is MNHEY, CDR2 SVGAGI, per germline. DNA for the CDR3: TGTGCCAGCAGTTTCACGGGACAGGGCGGTGGCTACACCTTC. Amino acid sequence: CASSFTGQGGGYTF.

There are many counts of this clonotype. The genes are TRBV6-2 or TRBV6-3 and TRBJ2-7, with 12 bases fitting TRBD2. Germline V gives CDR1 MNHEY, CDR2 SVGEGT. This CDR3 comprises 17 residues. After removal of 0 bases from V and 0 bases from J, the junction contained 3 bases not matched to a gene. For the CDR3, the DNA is TGTGCCAGCAGTTACTCCCGGACTAGCGGGAACTCCTACGAGCAGTACTTC. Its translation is CASSYSRTSGNSYEQYF.

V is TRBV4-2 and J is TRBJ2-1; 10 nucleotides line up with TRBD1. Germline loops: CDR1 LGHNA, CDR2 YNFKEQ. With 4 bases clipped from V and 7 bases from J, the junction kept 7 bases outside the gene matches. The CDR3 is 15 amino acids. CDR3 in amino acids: CASSRDRGQGNEQFF. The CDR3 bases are TGTGCCAGCAGCCGAGACAGGGGGCAGGGGAATGAGCAGTTCTTC.

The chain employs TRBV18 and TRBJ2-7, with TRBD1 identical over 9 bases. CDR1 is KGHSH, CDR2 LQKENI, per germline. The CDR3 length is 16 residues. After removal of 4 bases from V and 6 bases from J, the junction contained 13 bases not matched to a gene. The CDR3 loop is CASSQTSGQGRSEQYF. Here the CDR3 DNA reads TGTGCCAGCTCACAAACGTCGGGACAGGGTCGAAGCGAGCAGTACTTC.

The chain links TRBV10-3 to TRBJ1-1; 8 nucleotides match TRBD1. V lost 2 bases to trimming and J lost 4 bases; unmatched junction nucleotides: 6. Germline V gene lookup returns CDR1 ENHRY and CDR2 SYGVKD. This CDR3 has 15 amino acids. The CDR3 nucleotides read TGTGCCATCAGTGAGCAGGGGGCCATGGGCACTGAAGCTTTCTTT. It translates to CAISEQGAMGTEAFF.

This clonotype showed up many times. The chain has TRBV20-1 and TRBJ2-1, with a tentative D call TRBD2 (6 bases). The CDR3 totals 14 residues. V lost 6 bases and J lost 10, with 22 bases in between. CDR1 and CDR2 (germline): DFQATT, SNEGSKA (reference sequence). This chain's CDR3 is CSAPDSAGRGEQFF. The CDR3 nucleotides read TGCAGTGCCCCCGACTCCGCGGGACGGGGGGAGCAGTTCTTC.

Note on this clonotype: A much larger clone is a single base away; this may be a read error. DNA of the CDR3: TGCGCAAACCACGACTCGGGCACCGGGGAGCTGTTTTTT. This encodes CANHDSGTGELFF. The V call is TRBV6-2 or TRBV6-3, the J call TRBJ2-2; no definite D call. CDR3 length equals 13 residues. CDR1 and CDR2 from the germline V gene are MNHEY and SVGEGT.

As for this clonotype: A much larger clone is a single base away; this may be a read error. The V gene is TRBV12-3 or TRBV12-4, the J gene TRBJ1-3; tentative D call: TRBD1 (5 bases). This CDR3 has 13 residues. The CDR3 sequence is CASNRGSGNTVYF. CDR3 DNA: TGTGCCAGCAATAGGGGCTCTGGAAACACCGTATATTTT.